Listed below are T cell receptor beta chains from one sample, sequenced in a study of identical twins. MiXCR was run by TCRdb on the 5' RACE reads, yielding one entry per CDR3 protein. Among approximately 500,000 distinct CDR3 sequences listed, around 24% were seen once. The sample was also reused in another study, on T cells expressing NK-cell markers.

Material: CD4+ T cells sorted from blood. Receptor source: a woman between 18 and 29 years old in good health. Both conserved end residues are part of each CDR3. Fields, in order: V gene, J gene, clone size, D gene, CDR3 protein, CDR3 DNA. A D gene is named only where the DNA matches it firmly. Size values are once, few and many counts, or a class for expanded clones, and some rows have none.

>TRBV7-2|TRBJ2-1|-|TRBD2
CASSLAVAGGNEQFF
TGTGCCAGCAGCTTAGCGGTAGCGGGAGGGAATGAGCAGTTCTTC
>TRBV20-1|TRBJ2-5|few|-
CSAWTERETQYF
TGCAGTGCTTGGACGGAGAGGGAGACCCAGTACTTC
>TRBV2|TRBJ1-5|-|TRBD1
CASSEVLGTGGRQPQHF
TGTGCCAGCAGTGAAGTTCTAGGGACAGGGGGCCGGCAGCCCCAGCATTTT
>TRBV20-1|TRBJ2-5|-|-
CSARDRVGGETQYF
TGCAGTGCTAGAGATCGTGTGGGTGGGGAGACCCAGTACTTC
>TRBV4-2|TRBJ2-1|few|TRBD1
CASSQDTGTGGLYNEQFF
TGTGCCAGCAGCCAAGATACTGGGACAGGGGGACTCTACAATGAGCAGTTCTTC
>TRBV11-2|TRBJ2-1|-|-
CASSSGRPYNEQFF
TGTGCCAGCAGCTCCGGAAGGCCATACAATGAGCAGTTCTTC
>TRBV20-1|TRBJ1-5|-|-
CSARKGLGSNQPQHF
TGCAGTGCTAGGAAGGGGCTGGGTAGCAATCAGCCCCAGCATTTT
>TRBV6-5|TRBJ1-1|-|-
CACRRGFSEAFF
TGTGCCTGCCGGAGGGGTTTTTCTGAAGCTTTCTTT
>TRBV4-1|TRBJ2-5|few|-
CASSQENFQARTQYF
TGCGCCAGCAGCCAAGAGAATTTCCAAGCTCGGACCCAGTACTTC
>TRBV29-1|TRBJ2-1|few|TRBD1
CSARQGSNEQFF
TGCAGCGCTCGACAGGGCAGCAATGAGCAGTTCTTC
>TRBV6-1|TRBJ1-2|few|TRBD1
CASRRDRQDGYTF
TGTGCCAGCAGACGGGACAGACAGGACGGCTACACCTTC